This T cell receptor beta chain was obtained from a study of blood T cell repertoires in COVID-19. With 2 bases removed from V and 0 bases from J, the gap between germline ends came to 6 bases. The germline gives CDR1 MNHEY, CDR2 SVGEGT. This CDR3 comprises 14 residues. Note on this clone: In the same sample, other DNA sequences code for this CDR3.

In the authors' methods: Nucleated cell counts were estimated from reference gene primer amplification. Assay used: immunoSEQ multiplex PCR; TCRdb lists only in-frame clones, some missing. That table furnishes V, J and clone size, whereas the DNA furnished D and trimming. The top ten clones hold about 1.2% of a sample with approximately 300,000 clones, around four fifths of them seen once. The source material was peripheral blood. The sequence came from a woman in her fifties or sixties with acute or convalescent COVID-19. This chain connects TRBV6-2 or TRBV6-3 to TRBJ2-3; tentatively, D is TRBD1 (6 bases). CDR3 DNA: TGTGCCAGCAGTTACGGACAGAGCACAGATACGCAGTATTTT. Amino acids: CASSYGQSTDTQYF.